The next 26 T cell receptor beta chains were all read from a single sample in a study of shared clonotypes between healthy human individuals. Profiled with immunoSEQ multiplex PCR; TCRdb holds only in-frame clones, not every one. The table shows about 2 million clones, with over 85% occurring only once. Naive CD8 cells lacked CD45RO, underwent positive selection for CCR7 and left out terminally differentiated effector memory CD45RA+ cells. The sample taken for sequencing was naive CD8+ T cells sorted from blood. All receptors come from a man between 18 and 29 years old in good health.

About this clone itself: Additional DNA sequences in this sample encode the identical CDR3. The V call is TRBV5-5, the J call TRBJ2-7; D not certain. Trimming shortened V by 0 bases and J by 0 bases, and 7 bases separated the two germline ends. This CDR3 has 14 amino acids. The germline gives CDR1 SGHKS, CDR2 YYEKEE (reference sequence). As DNA, the CDR3 is TGTGCCAGCAGCTTGGGCGGTAGCTCCTACGAGCAGTACTTC. Encoded protein: CASSLGGSSYEQYF.

The V gene is TRBV6-6, the J gene TRBJ2-2; 8 bases agree with TRBD2. From germline, CDR1 is MNHNY and CDR2 SVGAGI (reference sequence). CDR3 size: 15 residues. After removal of 2 bases from V and 4 bases from J, the junction contained 3 bases not matched to a gene. This CDR3 is CASSYGGGLTGELFF. The CDR3 region has the DNA TGTGCCAGCAGTTACGGCGGGGGGCTCACCGGGGAGCTGTTTTTT.

The chain couples TRBV28 to TRBJ2-5, with D perhaps matching TRBD1 or TRBD2 (8 bases each). Germline V gene data show CDR1 as MDHEN and CDR2 as SYDVKM. V was trimmed by 5 bases and J by 4 bases, leaving 17 bases between them. The CDR3 consists of 15 residues. Here the CDR3 reads CASSPGTGLAETQYF. CDR3 DNA sequence: TGTGCCAGCAGTCCCGGGACAGGACTAGCAGAGACCCAGTACTTC.

In its sample, this clone was seen once. The J gene is TRBJ2-1, the V gene TRBV9, with unresolved D. The CDR3 runs to 13 residues. Germline CDR1 is SGDLS and CDR2 is YYNGEE. Trimming cost V 0 bases and J 6 bases, with 7 bases left between them. This chain's CDR3 is CASSVGDPNEQFF. The CDR3 DNA is TGTGCCAGCAGCGTAGGAGATCCCAATGAGCAGTTCTTC.

The chain has TRBV27 and TRBJ2-1, with D possibly matching TRBD2 (7 bases). Per the germline V gene, CDR1 is MNHEY and CDR2 is SMNVEV (reference sequence). The CDR3 spans 19 residues. V dropped 5 bases and J dropped 1 base, with 24 bases sitting between them. This CDR3 is CASSEGLVGGGGSYNEQFF. The CDR3 bases are TGTGCCAGCAGTGAAGGGCTGGTTGGGGGCGGGGGATCCTACAATGAGCAGTTCTTC.

The chain uses TRBV4-1 and TRBJ2-7; 9 bases map to TRBD1. Germline V gene lookup returns CDR1 MGHRA and CDR2 YSYEKL. Trimming cost V 6 bases and J 6 bases; bases outside gene matches: 12. There are 15 residues in the CDR3. CDR3 sequence: CASSLRGTGMLEQYF. The CDR3 DNA sequence: TGCGCCAGCAGTCTACGTGGGACAGGGATGCTCGAGCAGTACTTC.

A note on this clone: Germline is not matched at one junction end, which may reflect a read error. This rearrangement joins TRBV7-7 to TRBJ2-1, with D uncertain. This CDR3 contains 15 residues. Germline CDR1 is SSHAT and CDR2 is FNYEAQ (reference sequence). Written as DNA, the CDR3 is TGTGCTAGCAGCTTAGACACGAGTTACTACAATGAGCAGTTCTTC. This translates into CASSLDTSYYNEQFF.

The chain combines TRBV9 with TRBJ2-3; 8 nucleotides line up with TRBD1. This CDR3 region has 17 residues. From germline, CDR1 is SGDLS and CDR2 YYNGEE. Trimming at V came to 3 bases and at J to 5 bases, leaving 14 bases not matched to a gene. The CDR3: CASSAHLGGTGGDTQYF. CDR3 DNA: TGTGCCAGCAGCGCACATTTAGGCGGGACAGGTGGAGATACGCAGTATTTT.

The chain recombines TRBV4-3 with TRBJ2-2, with 13 positions matching TRBD2. The CDR3 is made up of 16 amino acids. Germline CDR1 and CDR2: LGHNA and YSLEER. The trim removed 6 bases at V and 7 bases at J, leaving 8 bases unmatched. CDR3 sequence reads: CASSPGTSGIVGELFF. The CDR3 nucleotides are TGCGCCAGCAGTCCTGGGACTAGCGGGATCGTCGGGGAGCTGTTTTTT.

The V call is TRBV10-1, the J call TRBJ2-3; 8 nucleotides align to TRBD2. Trimming at V came to 3 bases and at J to 5 bases, leaving 7 bases not matched to a gene. The CDR3 totals 15 residues. Germline V gene lookup returns CDR1 WNHNN and CDR2 SYGVQD (reference sequence). CDR3 protein: CASSDGAGEGDTQYF. The CDR3 DNA sequence: TGCGCCAGCAGTGACGGAGCGGGAGAGGGAGATACGCAGTATTTT.

The chain links TRBV7-2 to TRBJ2-7, with D tentatively TRBD1 or TRBD2 (5 bases each). CDR1 SGHTA and CDR2 FQGNSA come from the germline V gene. The CDR3 loop spans 14 amino acids. Trimming took 3 bases from V and 6 from J, leaving 15 bases between them. The CDR3 DNA is TGTGCCAGCAGCTTGGGACCACACGAAAGCGAGCAGTACTTC. This gives the protein CASSLGPHESEQYF. Full variable domain (missing parts from reference TRBV7-2 and TRBJ2-7): GAGVSQSPSNKVTEKGKDVELRCDPISGHTALYWYRQSLGQGLEFLIYFQGNSAPDKSGLPSDRFSAERTGGSVSTLTIQRTQQEDSAVYLCASSLGPHESEQYFGPGTRLTVT.

This clone was detected only once. CDR3: CASSFADYEQYF. CDR3 in DNA: TGTGCCAGCAGCTTTGCGGACTACGAGCAGTACTTC. This chain connects TRBV5-6 to TRBJ2-7; D uncertain. Trimming took 2 bases from V and 3 from J, leaving 6 bases between them. Germline V gene lookup returns CDR1 SGHDT and CDR2 YYEEEE. The CDR3 loop spans 12 amino acids. Supplemented by reference TRBV5-6 and TRBJ2-7, the full variable domain reads DAGVTQSPTHLIKTRGQQVTLRCSPKSGHDTVSWYQQALGQGPQFIFQYYEEEERQRGNFPDRFSGHQFPNYSSELNVNALLLGDSALYLCASSFADYEQYFGPGTRLTVT.

The rearrangement links TRBV30 to TRBJ2-5; 9 nucleotides align to TRBD2. Germline lookup yields CDR1 GTSNPN and CDR2 SVGIG (reference sequence). Trimming at V came to 3 bases and at J to 5 bases, leaving 4 bases not matched to a gene. CDR3 length: 13 residues. The CDR3 DNA reads as TGTGCCTGGAGGGGTCTAGCGGGGGAGACCCAGTACTTC. It specifies CAWRGLAGETQYF.

Points on this clone: Other DNA sequences in the same sample also yield this CDR3. The gene calls are TRBV5-4 and TRBJ2-7; unclear D gene. The CDR3 spans 12 residues. V lost 3 bases, J lost 3 bases, and 7 bases lay in between. The V gene's germline CDR1 is SGHNT and CDR2 YYREEE (reference sequence). This CDR3 is CASSSDNYEQYF. CDR3 coding DNA: TGTGCCAGCAGCTCGGATAACTACGAGCAGTACTTC.

The chain joins TRBV5-5 to TRBJ1-2; maybe TRBD1 (5 bases). V shed 0 bases and J shed 8 bases, with 14 bases lying between them. Germline CDR1 reads SGHKS; CDR2 reads YYEKEE (reference sequence). The length of the CDR3 is 14 residues. This CDR3 is CASSLALGTRGYTF. Here the CDR3 DNA reads TGTGCCAGCAGCTTGGCTCTAGGGACGAGAGGCTACACCTTC.

CDR3 nucleotides: TGCGCCAGCAGCTGGGGGCCAGGGACAGCTGTAGCGTGGAATGAGCAGTTCTTC. This gives the protein CASSWGPGTAVAWNEQFF. The chain combines TRBV5-1 with TRBJ2-1; 7 nucleotides match TRBD1. The V gene's germline CDR1 is SGHRS and CDR2 YFSETQ. The V segment lost 3 bases and the J segment 7 bases; nucleotides outside the gene matches: 19. The CDR3 consists of 18 residues.

This clone was detected once. This chain links TRBV5-3 with TRBJ2-1; a possible D gene is TRBD1 (6 bases). TRBV5-3 carries the ORF label, with uncertain function. The CDR3 runs 16 residues. V lost 4 bases to trimming and J lost 8 bases, with 22 bases between them. CDR3: CARSVRRDTKWDEQFF. CDR3 nucleotide sequence: TGTGCCAGAAGCGTTCGAAGGGACACAAAGTGGGATGAGCAGTTCTTC.

This chain connects TRBV19 to TRBJ1-6; possible D gene TRBD1, 6 bases. The length of the CDR3 is 19 residues. Looked up from germline, CDR1 is LNHDA and CDR2 is SQIVND (reference sequence). V gave up 0 bases and J gave up 4 bases, with 19 bases separating them. This CDR3 reads CASSIELSGTLNYNSPLHF. Here the CDR3 DNA reads TGTGCCAGTAGTATAGAACTCTCTGGGACACTTAATTATAATTCACCCCTCCACTTT.

The V call is TRBV4-1, the J call TRBJ2-7; 9 bases agree with TRBD2. Germline CDR1 is MGHRA and CDR2 is YSYEKL. The CDR3 is 17 amino acids. The V segment lost 0 bases and the J segment 1 base; nucleotides outside the gene matches: 7. The DNA of the CDR3 is TGCGCCAGCAGCCAAGAACCTTCTAGCGGGGCGTCCTACGAGCAGTACTTC. Translation: CASSQEPSSGASYEQYF.

The chain couples TRBV2 to TRBJ2-7; 7 bases are shared with TRBD2. Germline V lookup: CDR1 SNHLY, CDR2 FYNNEI. V trimming: 6 bases; J trimming: 2 bases; junction bases outside the gene matches: 13. The CDR3 has 16 amino acids. CDR3 bases: TGTGCCAGCAGCTTGTCAGCGGGACGGAACCCCTACGAGCAGTACTTC. The encoded protein is CASSLSAGRNPYEQYF.

The chain recombines TRBV7-9 with TRBJ1-1; D may be TRBD1 (5 bases). The CDR3 is 13 amino acids. V lost 5 bases and J 11 bases, leaving 18 bases between the germline ends. From germline, CDR1 is SEHNR and CDR2 FQNEAQ (reference sequence). CDR3 region: CASSPDIGTYAFF. Written as DNA, the CDR3 is TGTGCCAGCAGCCCCGACATCGGGACCTATGCTTTCTTT.

The chain carries TRBV27 and TRBJ2-1, with D possibly TRBD1 on 7 matching bases. The CDR3 has 14 amino acids. Germline CDR1 and CDR2: MNHEY and SMNVEV (reference sequence). Trimming cost V 6 bases and J 4 bases, with 13 bases left between them. CDR3 sequence reads: CASSRGTAYNEQFF. The CDR3 region has the DNA TGTGCCAGCAGCCGCGGGACAGCATACAATGAGCAGTTCTTC.

The chain recombines TRBV11-2 with TRBJ1-1; D might be TRBD1 (5 bases). V was cut by 1 base and J by 10 bases, with 22 bases left in between. Germline V gene sequence: CDR1 SGHAT, CDR2 FQNNGV. CDR3 size: 16 residues. CDR3 in amino acids: CASSLGSEGRRVGAFF. CDR3 nucleotide sequence: TGTGCCAGCAGCTTAGGATCGGAGGGACGGAGGGTTGGAGCTTTCTTT. Filled out from reference TRBV11-2 and TRBJ1-1, the complete variable domain reads EAGVAQSPRYKIIEKRQSVAFWCNPISGHATLYWYQQILGQGPKLLIQFQNNGVVDDSQLPKDRFSAERLKGVDSTLKIQPAKLEDSAVYLCASSLGSEGRRVGAFFGQGTRLTVV.

V usage is TRBV5-6 and J usage is TRBJ2-7; no firm D call. V lost 2 bases and J lost 3, with 6 bases in between. This CDR3 has 12 residues. Germline CDR1 reads SGHDT; CDR2 reads YYEEEE. CDR3 in DNA: TGTGCCAGCAGCTTACCTAACTACGAGCAGTACTTC. Its translation: CASSLPNYEQYF.

The rearrangement uses TRBV13 and TRBJ2-1, with TRBD1 matching over 8 bases. The CDR3 covers 14 residues. Trimming at V came to 5 bases and at J to 11 bases, leaving 11 bases not matched to a gene. The V gene's germline CDR1 is PRHDT and CDR2 FYEKMQ (reference sequence). Written as DNA, the CDR3 is TGTGCCAGCAGCCAACAACTGGACAGGGAAAAGCAGTTCTTC. Its protein is CASSQQLDREKQFF.

This CDR3 is CASSLFGGKGGAQYF. The CDR3 region has the DNA TGTGCCAGCAGTTTATTCGGGGGGAAAGGTGGTGCGCAGTACTTC. This chain uses TRBV28 with TRBJ2-7; 7 positions match TRBD2. V was pared by 1 base and J by 9 bases, with 12 bases of the junction left unmatched. Germline values: CDR1 MDHEN, CDR2 SYDVKM. The CDR3 length is 15 residues.